The sequence of this TCR beta chain was determined in a study of OX40 agonist ivuxolimab in advanced cancers. Study at large: Participants, 82.7% male, averaged about 59 years of age, ranging from about 20 to 79. Patients with prior anti-PD-1, anti-PD-L1 or anti-CTLA-4 therapy were eligible; less than 50% had some.

The ends lost 9 bases at V and 5 bases at J; junction bases unmatched: 6. This CDR3 contains 14 residues. Germline CDR1 WSHSY, CDR2 SAAADI. Method: immunoSEQ multiplex PCR; TCRdb's copy keeps in-frame clones and lacks some. The table shows approximately 50,000 clones, with 75% to 90% occurring only once. J is TRBJ2-2 and V is TRBV10-2; 10 bases are a match to TRBD1. This sequence originates from an adult with an advanced solid tumor such as melanoma, head and neck, liver or kidney cancer. The source was CD4+ or CD8+ T cells sorted from blood, collected in a trial of the OX40 agonist ivuxolimab. CDR3 DNA: TGCGCCAGTTTCCCGGGACAGGGGACCGGGGAGCTGTTTTTT. Amino acid sequence: CASFPGQGTGELFF.